The clone carrying this TCR beta chain came up once. Antigen: not known. The entry originates in a study of blood T cells in healthy people across ages. Study results and caveats: Since the PBMCs were unsorted, naive and antigen-experienced cells could not be conclusively compared. Possibly, changes in expanded clonotypes were confounded because donor CMV status was unknown. Long-lived donors carried more naive CD4+ cells and greater diversity than aged donors.

The CDR3 has 17 residues. CDR1 and CDR2 from the germline V gene are MNHNS and SASEGT. Trimming at V came to 5 bases and at J to 0 bases, leaving 13 bases not matched to a gene. Next came a second PCR, run for about 6 to 11 cycles, which used a sample-barcoded 5' primer along with a J-beta primer mix. TCRdb re-called the 5' RACE reads with MiXCR, one entry per CDR3 protein. The data hold hundreds of thousands of distinct CDR3 sequences, with 45% to 50% observed a single time. The sample taken for sequencing was blood. The TCR comes from a woman aged 60-75 years in good health. The chain has TRBV6-1 and TRBJ2-7; 7 bases fit TRBD2. The CDR3 nucleotides are TGTGCCAGCAGTCCAACGGGGCTAGCGGACCACTCCTACGAGCAGTACTTC. The encoded protein is CASSPTGLADHSYEQYF.